This T cell receptor (beta chain) derives from a study of a mutant IDH1 vaccine in newly diagnosed glioma. Study in general: Treated patients comprised 62.5% males and around 40% females, mean age around 40 years. It was radiotherapy, temozolomide, or both that patients received previously, with most receiving both. Study findings and constraints: Of the patients, about 95% had vaccine-induced immune responses.

A note on this clone: Its antigen is currently unknown.

The CDR3 covers 13 residues. Germline loops: CDR1 SGHDT, CDR2 YYEEEE. The V end was cut by 1 base, the J end by 5 bases, with 6 bases between. Documented time point: baseline, week 1 (first vaccination visit). Specified treatment: pre-vaccination baseline after standard-of-care therapy. Repertoires were generated with immunoSEQ multiplex PCR, while TCRdb's copy carries only in-frame clones and drops some. This sample yields roughly 86,000 clones, of which about four fifths are seen a single time; around 7% belongs to the top ten. The chain combines TRBV5-6 with TRBJ2-2; D remains unclear. The clonotype originates from a middle-aged man with glioma. Sequencing used PBMCs, obtained from a glioma patient treated with radiotherapy, temozolomide or both. This CDR3 reads CASSLHGTGELFF. The CDR3 bases are TGTGCCAGCAGCTTGCACGGGACCGGGGAGCTGTTTTTT.